Sequencing of this T cell receptor (beta chain) was carried out in a study of cytomegalovirus exposure and HLA in healthy donors. V was clipped by 4 bases and J by 1 base; unmatched bases: 6. This CDR3 has 16 residues. Germline CDR1 reads MNHEY; CDR2 reads SVGAGI. With 60 Vbeta and 13 Jbeta primers, the PCR was carried out. Sequencing was performed with immunoSEQ multiplex PCR; in TCRdb, only in-frame clones are kept and a portion is missing. The data show some 140,000 clones, approximately 79% seen once. Of note for this clone: Its antigen remains unknown.

Findings and caveats of the study: In an earlier analysis, most TCR beta V segments were productive about 87% or about 30% of the time.

The sequence derives from a woman aged 45-59 years in good health and CMV-seropositive. The gene calls are TRBV6-5 and TRBJ2-2; 7 bases line up with TRBD2. Material for sequencing was PBMCs. The CDR3 DNA sequence: TGTGCCAGCAGTTTAAGATCGGGGGGGAACACCGGGGAGCTGTTTTTT. Amino acid sequence: CASSLRSGGNTGELFF.